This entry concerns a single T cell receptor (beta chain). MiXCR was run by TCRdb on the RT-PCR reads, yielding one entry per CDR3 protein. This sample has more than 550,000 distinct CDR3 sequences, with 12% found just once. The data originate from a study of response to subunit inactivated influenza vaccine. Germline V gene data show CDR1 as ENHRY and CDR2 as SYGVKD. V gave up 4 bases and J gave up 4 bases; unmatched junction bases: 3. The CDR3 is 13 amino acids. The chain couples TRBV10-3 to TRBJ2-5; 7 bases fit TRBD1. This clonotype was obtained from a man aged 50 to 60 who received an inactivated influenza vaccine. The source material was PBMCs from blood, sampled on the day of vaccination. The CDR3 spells CAISVDRVETQYF. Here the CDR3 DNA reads TGTGCCATCAGTGTCGACAGGGTAGAGACCCAGTACTTC.